This T cell receptor (beta chain) was identified in a study of cytomegalovirus exposure and HLA in healthy donors. Notes on the study in general: By a later analysis, the bulk of CMV-associated TCR beta chains appeared HLA-restricted. Later on, an analysis tied 15,000 to 20,000 TCR beta sequences to HLA alleles at 0.05 false discovery rate.

Healthy bone marrow donors made up the cohort. In nominal health when sampled, donors likely had unrecorded immune exposures nonetheless. PCR involved 60 Vbeta and 13 Jbeta primers. TCRdb's table, derived via immunoSEQ multiplex PCR, lists solely in-frame clones and lacks some. The sample shows approximately 74,000 clones, 70% to 85% of them seen only once. To note about this clone: Its antigen is unidentified.

Germline V gene data show CDR1 as SEHNR and CDR2 as FQNEAQ (reference sequence). V lost 1 base and J lost 8, with 9 bases in between. The CDR3 has 13 residues. The genes are TRBV7-9 and TRBJ2-1; D gene ambiguous. This TCR was recovered from a man aged 60 to 75 in good health and CMV-seropositive. Sequencing was done on a sample of PBMCs. CDR3: CASSLGLVDEQFF. The CDR3 DNA sequence: TGTGCCAGCAGCTTAGGTCTAGTTGATGAGCAGTTCTTC.